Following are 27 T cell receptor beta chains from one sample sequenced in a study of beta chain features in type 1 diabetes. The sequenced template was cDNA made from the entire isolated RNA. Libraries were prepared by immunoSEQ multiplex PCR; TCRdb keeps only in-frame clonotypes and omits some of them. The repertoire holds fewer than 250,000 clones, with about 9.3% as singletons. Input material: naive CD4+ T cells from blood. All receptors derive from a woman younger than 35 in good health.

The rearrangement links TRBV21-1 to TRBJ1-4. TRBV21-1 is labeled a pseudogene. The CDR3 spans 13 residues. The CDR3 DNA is TGTGCCAGCAGGCCTAATGGAGTTGAAAAACTGTTTTTT. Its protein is CASRPNGVEKLFF.

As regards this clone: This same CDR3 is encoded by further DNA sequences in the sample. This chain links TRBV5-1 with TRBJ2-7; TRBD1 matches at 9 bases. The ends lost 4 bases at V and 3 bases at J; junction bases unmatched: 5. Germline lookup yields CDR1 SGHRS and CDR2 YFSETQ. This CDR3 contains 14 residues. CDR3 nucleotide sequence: TGCGCCAGCAGCCTACAGGGGGCTAGCTACGAGCAGTACTTC. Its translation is CASSLQGASYEQYF.

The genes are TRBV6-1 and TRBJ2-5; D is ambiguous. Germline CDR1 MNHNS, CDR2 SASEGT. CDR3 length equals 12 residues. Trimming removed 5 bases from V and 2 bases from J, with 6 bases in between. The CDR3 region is CASSSNQETQYF. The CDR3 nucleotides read TGTGCCAGCAGTTCCAATCAAGAGACCCAGTACTTC.

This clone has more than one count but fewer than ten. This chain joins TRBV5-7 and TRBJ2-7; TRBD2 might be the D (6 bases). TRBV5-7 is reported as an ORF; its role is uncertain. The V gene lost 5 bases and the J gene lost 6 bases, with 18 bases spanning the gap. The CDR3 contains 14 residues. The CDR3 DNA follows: TGTGCCAGCAGAATGACTAGGACTGGGGGCGAGCAGTACTTC. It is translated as CASRMTRTGGEQYF.

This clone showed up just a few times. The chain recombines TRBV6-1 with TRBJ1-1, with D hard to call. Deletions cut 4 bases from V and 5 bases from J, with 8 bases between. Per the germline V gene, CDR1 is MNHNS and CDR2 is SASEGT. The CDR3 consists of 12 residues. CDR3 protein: CASSVAGTEAFF. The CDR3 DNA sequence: TGTGCCAGCAGTGTGGCGGGTACTGAAGCTTTCTTT.

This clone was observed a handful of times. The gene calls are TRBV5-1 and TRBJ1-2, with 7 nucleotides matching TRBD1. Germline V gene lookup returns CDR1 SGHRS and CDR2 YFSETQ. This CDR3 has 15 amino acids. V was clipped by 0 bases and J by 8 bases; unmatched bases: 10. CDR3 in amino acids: CASSLETGALEGYTF. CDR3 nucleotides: TGCGCCAGCAGCTTGGAAACAGGGGCACTTGAGGGCTACACCTTC.

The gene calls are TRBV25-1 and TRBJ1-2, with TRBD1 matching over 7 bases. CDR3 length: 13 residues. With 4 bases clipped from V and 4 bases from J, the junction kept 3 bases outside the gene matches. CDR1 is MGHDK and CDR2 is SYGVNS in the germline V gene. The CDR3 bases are TGTGCCAGCAGTGTCACAGGGGCCTATGGCTACACCTTC. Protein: CASSVTGAYGYTF.

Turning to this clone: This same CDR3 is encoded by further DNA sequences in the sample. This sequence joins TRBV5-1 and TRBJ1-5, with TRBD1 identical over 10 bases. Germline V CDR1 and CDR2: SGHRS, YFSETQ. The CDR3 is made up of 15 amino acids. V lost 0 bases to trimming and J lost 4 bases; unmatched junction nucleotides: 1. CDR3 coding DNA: TGCGCCAGCAGCTTGGGGGACAGGGGAAATCAGCCCCAGCATTTT. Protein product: CASSLGDRGNQPQHF.

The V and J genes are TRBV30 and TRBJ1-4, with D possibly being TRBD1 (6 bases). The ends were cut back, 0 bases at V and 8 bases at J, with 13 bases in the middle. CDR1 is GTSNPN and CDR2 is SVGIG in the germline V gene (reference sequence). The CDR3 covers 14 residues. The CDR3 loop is CAWSVSGTREKLFF. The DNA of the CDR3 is TGTGCCTGGAGTGTATCCGGGACACGAGAAAAACTGTTTTTT.

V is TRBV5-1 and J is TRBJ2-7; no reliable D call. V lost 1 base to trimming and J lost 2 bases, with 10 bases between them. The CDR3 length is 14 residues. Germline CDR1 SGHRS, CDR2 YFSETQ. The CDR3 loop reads CASSLKTSAYEQYF. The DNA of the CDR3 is TGCGCCAGCAGCTTGAAGACTTCCGCCTACGAGCAGTACTTC.

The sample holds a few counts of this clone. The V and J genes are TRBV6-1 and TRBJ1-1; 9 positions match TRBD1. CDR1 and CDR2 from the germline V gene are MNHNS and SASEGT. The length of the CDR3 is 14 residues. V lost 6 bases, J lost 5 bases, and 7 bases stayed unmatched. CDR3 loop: CASRRDREGTEAFF. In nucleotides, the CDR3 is TGTGCCAGCAGACGGGACAGGGAAGGGACTGAAGCTTTCTTT.

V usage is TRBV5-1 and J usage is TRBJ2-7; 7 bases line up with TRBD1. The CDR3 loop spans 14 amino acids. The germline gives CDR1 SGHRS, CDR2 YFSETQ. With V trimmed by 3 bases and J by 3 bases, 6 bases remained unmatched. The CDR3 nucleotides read TGCGCCAGCAGCTCGACAGGGTCGGGCTACGAGCAGTACTTC. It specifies CASSSTGSGYEQYF.

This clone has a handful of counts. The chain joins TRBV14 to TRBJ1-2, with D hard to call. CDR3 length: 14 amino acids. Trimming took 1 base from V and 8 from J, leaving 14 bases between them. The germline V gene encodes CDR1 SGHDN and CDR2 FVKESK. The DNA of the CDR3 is TGTGCCAGCAGCCAAGGCCAACTCCCTCGAGGCTACACCTTC. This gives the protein CASSQGQLPRGYTF.

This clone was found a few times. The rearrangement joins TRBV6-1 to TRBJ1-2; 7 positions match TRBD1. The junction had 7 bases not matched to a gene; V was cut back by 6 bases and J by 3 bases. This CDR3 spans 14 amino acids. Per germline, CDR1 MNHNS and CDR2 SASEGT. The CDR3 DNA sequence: TGTGCCAGCAGCACCAGACAGGGAGACTATGGCTACACCTTC. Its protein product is CASSTRQGDYGYTF.

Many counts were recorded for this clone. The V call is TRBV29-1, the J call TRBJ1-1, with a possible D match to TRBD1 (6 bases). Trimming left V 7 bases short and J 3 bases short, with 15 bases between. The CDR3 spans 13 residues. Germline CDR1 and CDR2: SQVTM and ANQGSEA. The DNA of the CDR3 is TGCAGCGCGGGACACGGTGGGGACACTGAAGCTTTCTTT. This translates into CSAGHGGDTEAFF.

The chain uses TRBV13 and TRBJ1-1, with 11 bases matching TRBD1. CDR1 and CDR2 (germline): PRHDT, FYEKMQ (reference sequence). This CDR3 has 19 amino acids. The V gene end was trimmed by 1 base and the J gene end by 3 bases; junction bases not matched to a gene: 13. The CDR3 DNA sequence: TGTGCCAGCAGCTTAGCCCCGCTTCTGGGACAGGGGGGAGACACTGAAGCTTTCTTT. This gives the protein CASSLAPLLGQGGDTEAFF.

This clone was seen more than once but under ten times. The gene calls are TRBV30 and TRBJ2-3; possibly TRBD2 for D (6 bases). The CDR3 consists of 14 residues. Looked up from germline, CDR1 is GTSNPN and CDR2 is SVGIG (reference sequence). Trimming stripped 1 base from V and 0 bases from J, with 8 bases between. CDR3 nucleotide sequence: TGTGCCTGGAGTGGCGGGACTAGCACAGATACGCAGTATTTT. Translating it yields CAWSGGTSTDTQYF.

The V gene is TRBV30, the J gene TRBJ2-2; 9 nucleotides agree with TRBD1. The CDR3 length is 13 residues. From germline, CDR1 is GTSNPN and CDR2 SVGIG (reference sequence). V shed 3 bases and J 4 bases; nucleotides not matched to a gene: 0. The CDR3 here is CAWRTGGTGELFF. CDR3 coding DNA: TGTGCCTGGAGGACAGGGGGCACCGGGGAGCTGTTTTTT.

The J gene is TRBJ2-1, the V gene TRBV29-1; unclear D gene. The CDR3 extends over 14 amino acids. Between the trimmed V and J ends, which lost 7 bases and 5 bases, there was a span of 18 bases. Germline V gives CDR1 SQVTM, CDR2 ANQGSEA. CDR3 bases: TGCAGCGCCACTATCTCCGGCCCCAACAATGAGCAGTTCTTC. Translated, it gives CSATISGPNNEQFF.

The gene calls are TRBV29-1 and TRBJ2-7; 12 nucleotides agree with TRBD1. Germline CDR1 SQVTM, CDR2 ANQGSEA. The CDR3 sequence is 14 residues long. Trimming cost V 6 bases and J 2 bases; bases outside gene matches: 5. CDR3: CSVLGQGAPYEQYF. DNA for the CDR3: TGCAGCGTCCTGGGACAGGGGGCACCCTACGAGCAGTACTTC.

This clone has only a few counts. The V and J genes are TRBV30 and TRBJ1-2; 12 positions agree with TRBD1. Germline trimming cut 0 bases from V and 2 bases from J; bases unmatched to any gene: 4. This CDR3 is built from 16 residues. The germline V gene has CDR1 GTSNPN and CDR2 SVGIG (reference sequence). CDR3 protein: CAWSVPGQGANYGYTF. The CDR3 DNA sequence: TGTGCCTGGAGTGTCCCGGGACAGGGGGCAAACTATGGCTACACCTTC.

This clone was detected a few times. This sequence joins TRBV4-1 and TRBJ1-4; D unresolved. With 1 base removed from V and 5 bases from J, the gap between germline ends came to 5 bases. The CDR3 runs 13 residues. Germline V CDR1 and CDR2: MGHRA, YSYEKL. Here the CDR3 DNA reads TGCGCCAGCAGCCAAGTCGTGAATGAAAAACTGTTTTTT. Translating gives CASSQVVNEKLFF.

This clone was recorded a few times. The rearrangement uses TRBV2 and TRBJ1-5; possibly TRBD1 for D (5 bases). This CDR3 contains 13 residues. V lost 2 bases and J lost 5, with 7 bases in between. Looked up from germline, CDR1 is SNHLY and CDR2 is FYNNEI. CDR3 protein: CASSEQGDQPQHF. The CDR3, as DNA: TGTGCCAGCAGTGAACAGGGTGATCAGCCCCAGCATTTT.

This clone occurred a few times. The CDR3 spells CASSLRDGGVYEQYF. In nucleotides, the CDR3 is TGTGCCAGCAGCTTGAGGGACGGAGGGGTCTACGAGCAGTACTTC. The genes are TRBV11-2 and TRBJ2-7, with a tentative D call TRBD2 (6 bases). The ends were cut back, 3 bases at V and 3 bases at J, with 15 bases in the middle. The CDR3 runs to 15 residues. Germline V gives CDR1 SGHAT, CDR2 FQNNGV.

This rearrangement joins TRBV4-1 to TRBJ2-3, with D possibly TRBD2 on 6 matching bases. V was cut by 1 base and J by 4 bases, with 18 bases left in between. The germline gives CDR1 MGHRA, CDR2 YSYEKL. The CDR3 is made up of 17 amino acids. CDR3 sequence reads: CASSQGGTLSISDTQYF. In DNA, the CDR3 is TGCGCCAGCAGCCAAGGCGGGACTCTATCGATTTCAGATACGCAGTATTTT.

The CDR3 region has the DNA TGTGCCAGCAGCTTCCCGACTAGCGGGGGGGCTCTTGAGCAGTTCTTC. This sequence encodes CASSFPTSGGALEQFF. The chain employs TRBV7-2 and TRBJ2-1, with 14 bases lining up with TRBD2. Trimming took 3 bases from V and 9 from J; bases not matched to a gene: 7. The CDR3 contains 16 residues. The germline V gene has CDR1 SGHTA and CDR2 FQGNSA.

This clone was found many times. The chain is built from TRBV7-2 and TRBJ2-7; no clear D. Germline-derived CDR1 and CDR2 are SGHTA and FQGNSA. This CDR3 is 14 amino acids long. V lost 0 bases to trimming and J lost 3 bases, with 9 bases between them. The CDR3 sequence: CASSLAELLYEQYF. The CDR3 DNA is TGTGCCAGCAGCTTAGCCGAACTCCTCTACGAGCAGTACTTC. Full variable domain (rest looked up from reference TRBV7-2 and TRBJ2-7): GAGVSQSPSNKVTEKGKDVELRCDPISGHTALYWYRQSLGQGLEFLIYFQGNSAPDKSGLPSDRFSAERTGGSVSTLTIQRTQQEDSAVYLCASSLAELLYEQYFGPGTRLTVT.